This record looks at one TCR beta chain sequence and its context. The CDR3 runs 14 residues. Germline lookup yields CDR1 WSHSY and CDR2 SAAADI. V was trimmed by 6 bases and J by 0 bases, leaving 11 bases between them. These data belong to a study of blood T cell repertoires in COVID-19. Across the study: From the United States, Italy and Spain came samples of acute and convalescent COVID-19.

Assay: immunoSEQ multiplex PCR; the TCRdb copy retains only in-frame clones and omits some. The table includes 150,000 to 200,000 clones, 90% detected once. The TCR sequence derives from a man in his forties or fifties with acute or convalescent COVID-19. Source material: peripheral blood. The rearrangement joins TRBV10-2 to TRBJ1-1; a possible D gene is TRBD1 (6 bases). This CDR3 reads CASSWDKMNTEAFF. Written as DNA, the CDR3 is TGCGCCAGCAGCTGGGACAAGATGAACACTGAAGCTTTCTTT.